The T cell receptor beta chain under discussion was sequenced for a study of blood T cell repertoires in COVID-19. For the study at large: The study drew acute and convalescent COVID-19 samples from the United States, Italy and Spain.

Produced via immunoSEQ multiplex PCR; TCRdb's table is partial and in-frame only. The sample has about 240,000 clones, roughly nine tenths seen once; the top ten hold roughly 5.8%. The sample was peripheral blood. The TCR comes from a man between 60 and 75 years old with acute or convalescent COVID-19.

CDR3 in DNA: TGTGCCAGCAGCTCCCCCGGGAACCAAGAGACCCAGTACTTC. Translating it yields CASSSPGNQETQYF. The chain uses TRBV5-5 and TRBJ2-5; a weak D match, TRBD2 (5 bases). The CDR3 is made up of 14 amino acids. Trimming removed 3 bases at V and 0 bases at J, with 9 bases between. Per the germline V gene, CDR1 is SGHKS and CDR2 is YYEKEE (reference sequence).